This section outlines one TCR beta chain sequence together with its context. The data originate from a study of blood T cell repertoires in COVID-19. Adults between roughly 18 and 95 years of age took part from some 25 US areas. All recovered Cohort 3 donors got two negative PCRs, got clearance, or saw symptom resolution. In the source study's methods: It was from reference gene primer amplification that nucleated cell counts were estimated. Sequencing was performed with immunoSEQ multiplex PCR; in TCRdb, only in-frame clones are kept and a portion is missing. That table supplies the V and J calls and clone size; D and trimming were determined from the DNA. The table lists fewer than 450,000 clones, more than 75% of them singletons, with roughly 1.2% in the top ten. This TCR was recovered from a woman aged 18-29 years who had recovered from COVID-19. The specimen was PBMCs or T cells enriched from blood (not recorded which).

This CDR3 reads CASTREGALTQYF. The CDR3 coding sequence is TGTGCCAGTACCCGGGAAGGTGCTCTTACGCAGTATTTT. This rearrangement joins TRBV19 to TRBJ2-3; possible D gene TRBD2, 5 bases. Trimming stripped 7 bases from V and 8 bases from J, with 16 bases between. CDR3 length: 13 residues. Germline V gene sequence: CDR1 LNHDA, CDR2 SQIVND (reference sequence).